One TCR beta chain is described in this entry. In germline, CDR1 is KGHSH, CDR2 LQKENI. The CDR3 is made up of 15 amino acids. The ends lost 3 bases at V and 5 bases at J; junction bases unmatched: 7. Generated by immunoSEQ multiplex PCR, the TCRdb table keeps only in-frame clones and is missing some. Here the sample spans 150,000 or so clones, 90% to 95% being singletons. This specimen belongs to a study of control samples from healthy donors and cancer patients. This chain connects TRBV18 to TRBJ1-1, with TRBD1 matching over 9 bases. This sequence originates from a woman aged 25 to 39 in good health. The sequenced material came from blood. The CDR3 region is CASSPQQGANTEAFF. CDR3 sequence (DNA): TGTGCCAGCTCACCCCAACAGGGGGCTAATACTGAAGCTTTCTTT.